This T cell receptor (beta chain) originates from a study of shared clonotypes between healthy human individuals (dated by TCRdb to about 2020). As for the study more broadly: The cohort included three men and a couple of women between 18 and 49 years of age. For each donor, CD4 naive and CD4 memory were each given three plates, CD8 naive was given two plates, and CD8 memory was given one plate. To estimate repertoire size and how much clonotype sharing occurs between individuals, the study deeply sequenced the blood TCR repertoires of five healthy adults. To increase sequencing depth and limit assay-specific biases, TCR repertoire library preparation and sequencing were carried out by different laboratories using diverse techniques. Each donor's leukapheresis produced roughly between roughly 0.94 and 9.5 billion PBMCs.

Worth noting for this clone: No cognate antigen has been identified for it. Per-base quality was not reported, and no clone a single base away is much larger than it.

CDR1 and CDR2 are drawn from the germline V gene: SGHTA, FQGNSA. Trimming takes 3 bases from V and 3 bases from J, and the germline ends sit 9 bases apart. The CDR3 runs 14 residues from the cysteine to the phenylalanine. Here the CDR3 DNA is all that survives: 42 bases in frame from base 1. Using the deep immunoSEQ assay, multiplex PCR amplified TCR CDR3 regions from genomic DNA. Extracted genomic DNA from each cell subset was distributed evenly across all wells of several immunoSEQ 96-well plates, and each plate was treated as a replicate. For sorted subsets, 150 to 250 ng genomic DNA, equal to about 30,000 T cell genomes, was loaded into each replicate PCR. Purified libraries were quantified with a Qubit 3.0 fluorometer, sized on a Bioanalyzer 2100, and re-quantified with the KAPA Library Quantification kit. Each immunoSEQ 96-well plate was sequenced on its own single-read 150-cycle Illumina NextSeq 550 flow cell. The original pipeline was this. Because the immunoSEQ output held only junctional sequences and lacked quality scores, the filtering could not match the filtering applied to full-length reads. To assign V/J genes and CDR3, sequences were annotated against IMGT germline references using PyIR, a Python wrapper for IgBLAST v1.9. Reads with weak V/J assignments (E-value above 1e-6), missing CDR3, stop codons, out-of-frame junctions, or ambiguous translated residues were removed. V3J clonotypes were defined as sequences sharing an identical inferred V gene, J gene, and CDR3 amino acid sequence. Percentage overlap between repertoires was calculated by dividing the number of shared unique clonotypes by the size of the smaller repertoire. Repertoire richness was assessed with RTK rarefaction, the Chao1 estimator, and Recon v2.1 estimates of unobserved clonotypes. Generation probabilities were computed with OLGA for all TCRbeta clonotypes obtained by the gDNA method from a handful of donors. The immuneACCESS repertoire file appears here via TCRdb, limited to in-frame rearrangements. These files lack a portion of the clones; in checked studies, under half of the deficit traces to unresolved V genes, and the cause of the others is not known. The V and J calls and clone size were taken over from that table, and D and trimming were inferred from the DNA. For this sample there are 2 million to 2.5 million clones; 90% to 97% appear just once. The ten largest clones take up roughly 0.13% of the sample.

General findings and caveats noted by the study authors: Rarefaction of sorted-subset datasets indicated incomplete sequencing despite the large sequencing depth. Compared with non-shared clonotypes, clonotypes shared by all four sorted-subset donors had higher generation probabilities. Pairwise subsampling led to the expectation that sequencing depth would affect the degree of clonotype sharing among donors. Naive subsets generally had larger estimated clonotype richness than memory subsets. Sampling was restricted to blood, and TCR repertoires in tissue are likely to differ from TCR repertoires in blood. When a few donors were compared, the shared fraction of clonotypes was about 5.5% for naive CD4, 3.5% for naive CD8, about 2.4% for memory CD4, and approximately 0.4% for memory CD8. The genetic and exposure-history diversity represented was limited by the small number of donors.

The donors were healthy, HIV-negative adults with no recently reported acute infections or vaccinations. Every donor was a Caucasian adult residing in Nashville, Tennessee, USA. CD4+ T cells were enriched by magnetic negative selection, after which naive cells were positively selected on CD45RA and the negative fraction was taken as the memory subset. Blood was collected by leukapheresis, and PBMCs were isolated by Ficoll-Histopaque density gradient centrifugation and then cryopreserved in liquid nitrogen vapor phase. Purity and quantity of every magnetically sorted T cell population were checked by analytical flow cytometry. Genomic DNA was isolated from every sorted fraction and measured by UV absorbance on a Nanodrop 2000c.

The sample taken for sequencing was naive CD4+ T cells sorted from blood. This specimen's cell subset or site label, per the study, means: CD45RA+ positively selected. The chain uses TRBV7-2 and TRBJ1-5, with the identity of the D gene unclear. The sequence derives from a young man in good health. CDR3 sequence: CASSFGQFNQPQHF. The sequenced DNA: TGTGCCAGCAGCTTTGGGCAGTTCAATCAGCCCCAGCATTTT. Full variable domain (CDR3 extended with the reference TRBV7-2 and TRBJ1-5 proteins): GAGVSQSPSNKVTEKGKDVELRCDPISGHTALYWYRQSLGQGLEFLIYFQGNSAPDKSGLPSDRFSAERTGGSVSTLTIQRTQQEDSAVYLCASSFGQFNQPQHFGDGTRLSIL.